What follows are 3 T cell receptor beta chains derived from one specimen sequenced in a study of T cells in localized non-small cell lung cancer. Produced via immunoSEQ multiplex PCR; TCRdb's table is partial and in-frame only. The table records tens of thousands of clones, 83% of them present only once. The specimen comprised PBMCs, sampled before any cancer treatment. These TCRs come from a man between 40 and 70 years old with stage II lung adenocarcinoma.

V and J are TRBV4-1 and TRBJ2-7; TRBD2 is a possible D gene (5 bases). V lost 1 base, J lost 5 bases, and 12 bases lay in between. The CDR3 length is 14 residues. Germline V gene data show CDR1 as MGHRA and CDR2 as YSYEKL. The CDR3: CASSQVVNGDEQYF. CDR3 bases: TGCGCCAGCAGCCAAGTTGTAAACGGGGACGAGCAGTACTTC.

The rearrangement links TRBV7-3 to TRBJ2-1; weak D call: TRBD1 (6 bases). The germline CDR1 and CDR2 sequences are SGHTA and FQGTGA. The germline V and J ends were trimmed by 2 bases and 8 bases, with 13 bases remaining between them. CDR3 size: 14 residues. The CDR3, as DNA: TGTGCCAGCAGCTTATATGGGGGCCAGGATGAGCAGTTCTTC. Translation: CASSLYGGQDEQFF. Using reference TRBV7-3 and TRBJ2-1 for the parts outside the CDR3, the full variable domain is GAGVSQTPSNKVTEKGKYVELRCDPISGHTALYWYRQSLGQGPEFLIYFQGTGAADDSGLPNDRFFAVRPEGSVSTLKIQRTERGDSAVYLCASSLYGGQDEQFFGPGTRLTVL.

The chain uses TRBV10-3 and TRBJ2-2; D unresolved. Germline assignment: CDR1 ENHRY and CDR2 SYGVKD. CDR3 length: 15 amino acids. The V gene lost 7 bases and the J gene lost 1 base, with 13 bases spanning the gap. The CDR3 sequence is CAIKKGSGNTGELFF. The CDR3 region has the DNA TGTGCCATCAAAAAGGGCTCTGGGAACACCGGGGAGCTGTTTTTT.